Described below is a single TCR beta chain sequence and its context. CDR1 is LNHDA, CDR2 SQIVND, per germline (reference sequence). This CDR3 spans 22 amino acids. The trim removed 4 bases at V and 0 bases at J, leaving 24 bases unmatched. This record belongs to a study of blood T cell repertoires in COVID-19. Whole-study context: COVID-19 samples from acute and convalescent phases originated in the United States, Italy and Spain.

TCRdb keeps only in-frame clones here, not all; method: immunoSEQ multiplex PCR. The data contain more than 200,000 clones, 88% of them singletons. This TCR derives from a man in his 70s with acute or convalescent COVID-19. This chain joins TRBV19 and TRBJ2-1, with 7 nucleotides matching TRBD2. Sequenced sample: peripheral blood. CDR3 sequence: CASSKVAGVDYGTSSSYNEQFF. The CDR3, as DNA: TGTGCCAGTAGTAAGGTGGCGGGAGTAGACTACGGTACCTCAAGCTCCTACAATGAGCAGTTCTTC.